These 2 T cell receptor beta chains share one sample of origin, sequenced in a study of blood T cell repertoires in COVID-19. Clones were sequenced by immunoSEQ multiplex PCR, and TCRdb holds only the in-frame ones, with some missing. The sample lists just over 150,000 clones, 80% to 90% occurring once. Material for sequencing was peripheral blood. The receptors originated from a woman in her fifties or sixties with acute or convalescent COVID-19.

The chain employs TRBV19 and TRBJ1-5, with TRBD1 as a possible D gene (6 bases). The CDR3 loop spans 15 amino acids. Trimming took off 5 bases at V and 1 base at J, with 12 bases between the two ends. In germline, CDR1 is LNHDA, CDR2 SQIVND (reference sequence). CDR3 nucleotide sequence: TGTGCCAGTAGTGTCCAGGGGTCCAGCAATCAGCCCCAGCATTTT. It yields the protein CASSVQGSSNQPQHF.

DNA of the CDR3: TGTGCCAGCAGCTCCCGGGTAGTAATAGGTTTGGCCAAAAACATTCAGTACTTC. Amino acid sequence: CASSSRVVIGLAKNIQYF. The chain has TRBV7-9 and TRBJ2-4; D is unclear. Trimming removed 4 bases from V and 1 base from J, with 20 bases in between. CDR3 length: 18 amino acids. Germline V lookup: CDR1 SEHNR, CDR2 FQNEAQ (reference sequence). Full variable domain (rest looked up from reference TRBV7-9 and TRBJ2-4): DTGVSQNPRHKITKRGQNVTFRCDPISEHNRLYWYRQTLGQGPEFLTYFQNEAQLEKSRLLSDRFSAERPKGSFSTLEIQRTEQGDSAMYLCASSSRVVIGLAKNIQYFGAGTRLSVL.